This TCR beta chain is from a study of beta chain features in type 1 diabetes. Sequenced material consisted of expressed TCRB transcripts (all of the isolated RNA was reverse transcribed). Repertoires were generated with immunoSEQ multiplex PCR, while TCRdb's copy carries only in-frame clones and drops some. Counted here are 130,000 to 150,000 clones, less than 11% occurring once; the ten biggest clones make up approximately 1.3%. This clone was recorded a few times. The CDR3 contains 15 residues. V trimming: 3 bases; J trimming: 2 bases; junction bases outside the gene matches: 2. Looked up from germline, CDR1 is MDHEN and CDR2 is SYDVKM.

Specimen: naive CD4+ T cells from blood. This chain uses TRBV28 with TRBJ2-5; TRBD1 aligns across 11 bases. This sequence originates from a man between 18 and 29 years old in good health. This CDR3 is CASSLGTGGQETQYF. The CDR3 nucleotides are TGTGCCAGCAGTTTGGGGACAGGGGGTCAAGAGACCCAGTACTTC.